This TCR beta chain was sequenced during a study of blood T cell repertoires in COVID-19. Measured with immunoSEQ multiplex PCR; TCRdb has only the in-frame clones, and not every one. The sample includes about 350,000 clones, more than 85% of them seen just once. From germline, CDR1 is SGHTA and CDR2 FQGNSA. The CDR3 is 17 amino acids. V lost 2 bases to trimming and J lost 4 bases, with 17 bases between them. Sequenced sample: PBMCs or T cells enriched from blood (not recorded which). This chain joins TRBV7-2 and TRBJ2-2; TRBD2 is a possible D gene (5 bases). This receptor was obtained from a woman in her thirties who had recovered from COVID-19. In nucleotides, the CDR3 is TGTGCCAGCAGCTTAATGGTCTCGGGAAGTGGCACCGGGGAGCTGTTTTTT. Protein: CASSLMVSGSGTGELFF.